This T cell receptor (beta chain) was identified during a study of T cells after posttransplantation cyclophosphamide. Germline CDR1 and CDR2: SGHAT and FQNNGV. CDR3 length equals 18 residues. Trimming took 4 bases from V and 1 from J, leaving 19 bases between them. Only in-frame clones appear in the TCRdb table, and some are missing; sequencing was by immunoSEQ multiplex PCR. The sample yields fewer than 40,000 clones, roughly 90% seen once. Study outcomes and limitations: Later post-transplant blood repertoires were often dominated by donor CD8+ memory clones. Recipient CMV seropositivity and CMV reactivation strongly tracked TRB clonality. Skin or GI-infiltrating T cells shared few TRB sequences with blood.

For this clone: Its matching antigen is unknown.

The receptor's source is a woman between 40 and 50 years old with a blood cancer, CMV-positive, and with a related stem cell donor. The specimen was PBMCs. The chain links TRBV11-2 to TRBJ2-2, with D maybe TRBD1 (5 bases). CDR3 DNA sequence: TGTGCCAGCAGCTCCTCCGGCAGGGTGGTCCGGAACACCGGGGAGCTGTTTTTT. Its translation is CASSSSGRVVRNTGELFF.